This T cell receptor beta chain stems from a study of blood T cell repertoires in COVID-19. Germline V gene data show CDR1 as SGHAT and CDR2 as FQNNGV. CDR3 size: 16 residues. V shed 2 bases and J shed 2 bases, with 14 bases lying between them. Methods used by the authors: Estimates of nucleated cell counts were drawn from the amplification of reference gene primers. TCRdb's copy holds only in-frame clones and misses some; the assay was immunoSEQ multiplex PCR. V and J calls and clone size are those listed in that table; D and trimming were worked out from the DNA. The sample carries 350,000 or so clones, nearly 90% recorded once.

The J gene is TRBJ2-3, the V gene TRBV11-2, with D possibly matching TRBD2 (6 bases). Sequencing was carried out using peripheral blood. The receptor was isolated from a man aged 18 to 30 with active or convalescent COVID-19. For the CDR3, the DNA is TGTGCCAGCAGCTTATACAGCCCGGGAGTCACAGATACGCAGTATTTT. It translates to CASSLYSPGVTDTQYF. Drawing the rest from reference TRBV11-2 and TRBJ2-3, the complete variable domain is EAGVAQSPRYKIIEKRQSVAFWCNPISGHATLYWYQQILGQGPKLLIQFQNNGVVDDSQLPKDRFSAERLKGVDSTLKIQPAKLEDSAVYLCASSLYSPGVTDTQYFGPGTRLTVL.